The clone carrying this T cell receptor (beta chain) was seen ten or more times. The antigen is unknown. The CDR3 sequence is 12 residues long. Trimming took 5 bases from V and 2 from J, leaving 5 bases between them. CDR1 is SGHKS and CDR2 is YYEKEE in the germline V gene (reference sequence). This specimen belongs to a study of response to subunit inactivated influenza vaccine. Study outcomes and limitations: Seasonal influenza vaccination, on each occasion, was suggested by the authors to recruit few new T cells.

Via MiXCR, TCRdb re-called the RT-PCR reads, giving one row per CDR3 protein. The sample consists of 650,000 or so distinct CDR3 sequences, approximately 14% of them appearing once. The sequence derives from a middle-aged man who received an inactivated influenza vaccine. The starting material was PBMCs from blood, obtained 14 days before vaccination. The chain employs TRBV5-5 and TRBJ1-5; D not certain. DNA for the CDR3: TGTGCCAGCAGGGATGGCAATCAGCCCCAGCATTTT. It encodes CASRDGNQPQHF.